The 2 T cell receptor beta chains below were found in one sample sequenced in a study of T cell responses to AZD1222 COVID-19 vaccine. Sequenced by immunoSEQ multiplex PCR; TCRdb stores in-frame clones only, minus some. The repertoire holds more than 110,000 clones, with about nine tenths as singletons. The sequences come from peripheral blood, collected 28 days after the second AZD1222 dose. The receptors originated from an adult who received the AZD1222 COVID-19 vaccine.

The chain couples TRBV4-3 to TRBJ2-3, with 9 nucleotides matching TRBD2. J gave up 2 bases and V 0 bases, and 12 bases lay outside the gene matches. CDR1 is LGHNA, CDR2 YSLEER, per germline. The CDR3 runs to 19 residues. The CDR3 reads CASSQEGLGLAGITDTQYF. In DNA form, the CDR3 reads TGCGCCAGCAGCCAAGAAGGGCTGGGGCTAGCGGGGATCACAGATACGCAGTATTTT.

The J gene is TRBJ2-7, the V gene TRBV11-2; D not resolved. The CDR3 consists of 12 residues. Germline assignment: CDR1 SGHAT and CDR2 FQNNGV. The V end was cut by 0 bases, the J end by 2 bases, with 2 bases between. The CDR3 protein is CASSLETYEQYF. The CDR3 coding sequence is TGTGCCAGCAGCTTAGAGACCTACGAGCAGTACTTC.